A selection of T cell receptor beta chains follows, all from one sample in a study of identical twins. MiXCR, run by TCRdb on the 5' RACE reads, gives a single entry per CDR3 protein. This table has around 480,000 distinct CDR3 sequences, 12% to 15% appearing once. The same data also went into a second study, on yellow fever vaccine responses in identical twins.

Sequencing was carried out using CD4+ T cells sorted from blood. These TCRs come from a woman under 30 in good health. Each CDR3 is given with its conserved first and last residue. Fields, in order: clone size, J gene, CDR3 length, D gene, V gene, CDR3 DNA, CDR3 protein. A D gene is named only where the DNA matches it firmly. The listing skips clone size in some rows; elsewhere it reads once, few, many or a size class.

size: few; J: TRBJ2-5; length: 14; D: TRBD2; V: TRBV11-2; DNA: TGTGCCGGGGGGGAGGGAGGAATATTAGAGACCCAGTACTTC; CDR3: CAGGEGGILETQYF
size: few; J: TRBJ2-3; length: 13; D: TRBD2; V: TRBV20-1; DNA: TGCAGTGTCCCTACCCTAGCGGGAGATACGCAGTATTTT; CDR3: CSVPTLAGDTQYF
size: few; J: TRBJ2-7; length: 14; D: NA; V: TRBV7-2; DNA: TGTGCCAGCAGCTTACGAGGGGCCCTAGGAGAGCAGTACTTC; CDR3: CASSLRGALGEQYF
size: NA; J: TRBJ1-2; length: 16; D: TRBD1; V: TRBV9; DNA: TGTGCCAGCAGCGTAGGGTCGGCAGGGGGCTTGGATGGCTACACCTTC; CDR3: CASSVGSAGGLDGYTF
size: NA; J: TRBJ2-2; length: 14; D: NA; V: TRBV5-1; DNA: TGCGCCAGCAGCTTGGGGCAGGCCGCCGGGGAGCTGTTTTTT; CDR3: CASSLGQAAGELFF
size: few; J: TRBJ2-5; length: 15; D: NA; V: TRBV19; DNA: TGTGCCAGTAGTATAGAAACAGGGAATTGGGAGACCCAGTACTTC; CDR3: CASSIETGNWETQYF
size: many; J: TRBJ2-1; length: 15; D: NA; V: TRBV5-1; DNA: TGCGCCAGCAGCTTGGGGGACACCACCTACAATGAGCAGTTCTTC; CDR3: CASSLGDTTYNEQFF
size: NA; J: TRBJ1-6; length: 16; D: NA; V: TRBV20-1; DNA: TGCAGTGCTAGAGCAACAGGGTTAGGGTTTAATTCACCCCTCCACTTT; CDR3: CSARATGLGFNSPLHF
size: NA; J: TRBJ2-3; length: 20; D: TRBD2; V: TRBV4-2; DNA: TGTGCCAGCAGCCAAGTCGCGGCTAGCGGGGGTTTTAAGGGTACAGATACGCAGTATTTT; CDR3: CASSQVAASGGFKGTDTQYF
size: NA; J: TRBJ2-1; length: 19; D: TRBD2; V: TRBV11-2; DNA: TGTGCCAGCAGCTTGTGGCCCCGGGGAAGTAGCGGGAGGGCCAGTGAGCAGTTCTTC; CDR3: CASSLWPRGSSGRASEQFF
size: NA; J: TRBJ2-1; length: 16; D: TRBD1; V: TRBV7-2; DNA: TGTGCCAGCAGCTCAATTCCCGGGACAGGTTTCAATGAGCAGTTCTTC; CDR3: CASSSIPGTGFNEQFF
size: few; J: TRBJ2-2; length: 14; D: NA; V: TRBV20-1; DNA: TGCAGTGCTAGAGATCGAGGTAGTACCGGGGAGCTGTTTTTT; CDR3: CSARDRGSTGELFF
size: NA; J: TRBJ2-7; length: 14; D: NA; V: TRBV14; DNA: TGTGCCAGCAGCCAAGGGGTTAGCTCCTACGAGCAGTACTTC; CDR3: CASSQGVSSYEQYF
size: NA; J: TRBJ2-5; length: 15; D: NA; V: TRBV15; DNA: TGTGCCACCAGCAGCTACAAGACAGGCGAAGAGACCCAGTACTTC; CDR3: CATSSYKTGEETQYF
size: few; J: TRBJ1-1; length: 16; D: NA; V: TRBV5-1; DNA: TGCGCCAGCAGTCTTGGCAGCTACGAACTAAACACTGAAGCTTTCTTT; CDR3: CASSLGSYELNTEAFF
size: NA; J: TRBJ2-3; length: 14; D: TRBD2; V: TRBV29-1; DNA: TGCAGCGTGGGCGTAGCGGGAGCGACAGATACGCAGTATTTT; CDR3: CSVGVAGATDTQYF
size: many; J: TRBJ1-1; length: 12; D: TRBD1; V: TRBV5-1; DNA: TGCGCCAGCAGGGGACAGGCGGGCGAAGCTTTCTTT; CDR3: CASRGQAGEAFF
size: NA; J: TRBJ1-2; length: 16; D: NA; V: TRBV2; DNA: TGTGCCAGCAGTGAAGGTTCCCCTTTAACTTATCGGGGCTACACCTTC; CDR3: CASSEGSPLTYRGYTF
size: NA; J: TRBJ2-7; length: 13; D: NA; V: TRBV7-2; DNA: TGTGCCAGCAGCCCCCAAAGGGGCAACGAGCAGTACTTC; CDR3: CASSPQRGNEQYF
size: NA; J: TRBJ1-3; length: 14; D: NA; V: TRBV12-3/TRBV12-4; DNA: TGTGCCAATACTATAAAGGGAGCAGGAAACACCATATATTTT; CDR3: CANTIKGAGNTIYF
size: few; J: TRBJ2-7; length: 11; D: NA; V: TRBV14; DNA: TGTGCCAGCAGCCATAATACCGAGCAGTACTTC; CDR3: CASSHNTEQYF
size: few; J: TRBJ2-5; length: 15; D: NA; V: TRBV6-5; DNA: TGTGCCAGCAGTTACGACCCTACTAGTAGGGAGACCCAGTACTTC; CDR3: CASSYDPTSRETQYF
size: NA; J: TRBJ2-4; length: 14; D: NA; V: TRBV25-1; DNA: TGTGCCAGCAGTGAACAGGGGGCCAAAAACATTCAGTACTTC; CDR3: CASSEQGAKNIQYF
size: NA; J: TRBJ2-7; length: 17; D: NA; V: TRBV12-3/TRBV12-4; DNA: TGTGCCAGCAGTTTAGCCGCTCAGGGCCTGGGCTCGTACGAGCAGTACTTC; CDR3: CASSLAAQGLGSYEQYF
size: few; J: TRBJ2-3; length: 19; D: NA; V: TRBV6-1; DNA: TGTGCCAGCAGTCTTCGGAGCCTCCGAGGCGGCTCTAGCACAGATACGCAGTATTTT; CDR3: CASSLRSLRGGSSTDTQYF
size: few; J: TRBJ2-7; length: 13; D: TRBD2; V: TRBV12-3/TRBV12-4; DNA: TGTGCCAGCAGGCGTAGCGGGAGCTACGAGCAGTACTTC; CDR3: CASRRSGSYEQYF
size: NA; J: TRBJ2-1; length: 16; D: NA; V: TRBV10-3; DNA: TGTGCCATCAGTGACCTGGACTACCCTCGCTACAATGAGCAGTTCTTC; CDR3: CAISDLDYPRYNEQFF
size: NA; J: TRBJ2-1; length: 15; D: TRBD1; V: TRBV12-3/TRBV12-4; DNA: TGTGCCAGCAGCCGGGGACAGGCTCCTGGTGATGAGCAGTTCTTC; CDR3: CASSRGQAPGDEQFF
size: few; J: TRBJ2-1; length: 16; D: NA; V: TRBV4-3; DNA: TGCGCCAGCAGCCAACGACGTGGGAGCGGGTACAATGAGCAGTTCTTC; CDR3: CASSQRRGSGYNEQFF
size: NA; J: TRBJ2-7; length: 14; D: NA; V: TRBV12-3/TRBV12-4; DNA: TGTGCCAGCAGTTTCAATACAGGCTCCTACGAGCAGTACTTC; CDR3: CASSFNTGSYEQYF
size: NA; J: TRBJ2-6; length: 16; D: NA; V: TRBV24-1; DNA: TGTGCCACCAGTGATTTCCACCGCTCTGGGGCCAACGTCCTGACTTTC; CDR3: CATSDFHRSGANVLTF
size: NA; J: TRBJ2-7; length: 15; D: NA; V: TRBV6-1; DNA: TGTGCCAGCAGCCCTCGCCGGGGCATACGGGACGAGCAGTACTTC; CDR3: CASSPRRGIRDEQYF
size: NA; J: TRBJ1-4; length: 14; D: NA; V: TRBV6-1; DNA: TGTGCCAGCTCCGCATCCAGGGTTAATGAAAAACTGTTTTTT; CDR3: CASSASRVNEKLFF